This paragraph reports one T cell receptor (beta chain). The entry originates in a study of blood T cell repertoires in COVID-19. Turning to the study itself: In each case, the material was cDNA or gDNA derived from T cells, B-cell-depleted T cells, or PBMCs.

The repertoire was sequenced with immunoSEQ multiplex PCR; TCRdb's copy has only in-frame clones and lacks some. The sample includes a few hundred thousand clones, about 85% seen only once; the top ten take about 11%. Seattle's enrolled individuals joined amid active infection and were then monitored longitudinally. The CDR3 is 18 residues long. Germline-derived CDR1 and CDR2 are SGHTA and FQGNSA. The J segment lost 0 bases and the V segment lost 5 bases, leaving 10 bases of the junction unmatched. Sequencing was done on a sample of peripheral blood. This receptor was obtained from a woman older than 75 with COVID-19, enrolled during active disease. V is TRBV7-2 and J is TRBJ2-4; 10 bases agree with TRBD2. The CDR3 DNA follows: TGTGCCAGCAGCCCCCGACTAGCGGGTGTTGAAGCCAAAAACATTCAGTACTTC. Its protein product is CASSPRLAGVEAKNIQYF.